The 24 T cell receptor beta chains listed next were all sequenced from one sample in a study of blood T cell repertoires in COVID-19. Only in-frame clones appear in the TCRdb table, and some are missing; sequencing was by immunoSEQ multiplex PCR. Of approximately 100,000 clones in the sample, 80% were seen once. The sequenced material came from peripheral blood. The receptors were gathered from a human donor in a cohort sampled during active or convalescent COVID-19.

J is TRBJ2-1 and V is TRBV12-3 or TRBV12-4, with D perhaps TRBD2 (6 bases). Trimming cost V 11 bases and J 1 base, with 9 bases left between them. This CDR3 comprises 12 residues. CDR3 in amino acids: CASEGSYNEQFF. Here the CDR3 DNA reads TGTGCCTCGGAGGGGTCCTACAATGAGCAGTTCTTC.

The rearrangement joins TRBV5-4 to TRBJ2-5; 9 bases map to TRBD2. The germline V gene has CDR1 SGHNT and CDR2 YYREEE (reference sequence). The CDR3 spans 15 residues. The V segment lost 0 bases and the J segment 5 bases; nucleotides outside the gene matches: 5. CDR3 region: CASSLEAGGHETQYF. The DNA for the CDR3 is TGTGCCAGCAGCTTGGAGGCGGGGGGGCACGAGACCCAGTACTTC.

The chain recombines TRBV7-9 with TRBJ2-7; D not resolved. The CDR3 has 14 residues. Trimming removed 3 bases at V and 2 bases at J, with 11 bases between. Germline lookup yields CDR1 SEHNR and CDR2 FQNEAQ (reference sequence). DNA of the CDR3: TGTGCCAGCAGCTTTGGCGGCAACCCCTACGAGCAGTACTTC. It yields the protein CASSFGGNPYEQYF.

The gene calls are TRBV30 and TRBJ2-7; the D is unclear. The CDR3 is 12 amino acids. Germline CDR1 GTSNPN, CDR2 SVGIG (reference sequence). V dropped 0 bases and J dropped 6 bases, with 9 bases sitting between them. Here the CDR3 DNA reads TGTGCCTGGAGTGTACAAATCCCCGAGCAGTACTTC. It translates to CAWSVQIPEQYF.

The rearrangement joins TRBV28 to TRBJ1-5; a possible D gene is TRBD1 (6 bases). V lost 3 bases and J lost 14, with 17 bases in between. The CDR3 totals 13 residues. Germline CDR1 and CDR2: MDHEN and SYDVKM. The DNA for the CDR3 is TGTGCCAGCAGTTTGCAGGGGTTTCTGGCCAAGCATTTT. This sequence encodes CASSLQGFLAKHF. Supplemented by reference TRBV28 and TRBJ1-5, the full variable domain reads DVKVTQSSRYLVKRTGEKVFLECVQDMDHENMFWYRQDPGLGLRLIYFSYDVKMKEKGDIPEGYSVSREKKERFSLILESASTNQTSMYLCASSLQGFLAKHFGDGTRLSIL.

V gene TRBV6-2 or TRBV6-3 combines with J gene TRBJ2-7, with 7 positions matching TRBD2. Per the germline V gene, CDR1 is MNHEY and CDR2 is SVGEGT. The CDR3 sequence is 16 residues long. The ends lost 2 bases at V and 4 bases at J; junction bases unmatched: 11. The CDR3 DNA is TGTGCCAGCAGTTACACTGGGCGGGGGAATCCATACGAGCAGTACTTC. Translated: CASSYTGRGNPYEQYF.

This chain joins TRBV19 and TRBJ1-1, with 10 positions matching TRBD1. CDR1 is LNHDA, CDR2 SQIVND, per germline (reference sequence). V dropped 7 bases and J dropped 1; count of bases not matched to a gene: 9. This CDR3 contains 16 residues. The CDR3 here is CASIRGTGVSNTEAFF. The CDR3 bases are TGTGCCAGTATCCGTGGGACAGGGGTTTCGAACACTGAAGCTTTCTTT. The entire variable domain, with the rest obtained from reference TRBV19 and TRBJ1-1, is as follows: DGGITQSPKYLFRKEGQNVTLSCEQNLNHDAMYWYRQDPGQGLRLIYYSQIVNDFQKGDIAEGYSVSREKKESFPLTVTSAQKNPTAFYLCASIRGTGVSNTEAFFGQGTRLTVV.

This clone was picked up one time. The V call is TRBV4-2, the J call TRBJ1-2; the match to TRBD1 covers 7 bases. The CDR3 loop spans 18 amino acids. The germline V gene encodes CDR1 LGHNA and CDR2 YNFKEQ. The ends lost 2 bases at V and 4 bases at J; junction bases unmatched: 16. In DNA, the CDR3 is TGTGCCAGCAGCCAACCCCCGGGCCAAACAGGGGCTGCCTATGGCTACACCTTC. Encoded protein: CASSQPPGQTGAAYGYTF.

This clone turned up a few times. V and J are TRBV7-2 and TRBJ2-1; 8 nucleotides align to TRBD2. Germline lookup yields CDR1 SGHTA and CDR2 FQGNSA. The CDR3 contains 15 residues. V lost 5 bases and J lost 7; bases outside the gene matches: 10. The CDR3 coding sequence is TGTGCCAGCAGCGCAAGGAGCGGGAGTGTAAATGAGCAGTTCTTC. Translating gives CASSARSGSVNEQFF.

For the CDR3, the DNA is TGTGCCAGCTCAGATGGGACTAATAGCAATCAGCCCCAGCATTTT. It specifies CASSDGTNSNQPQHF. The chain uses TRBV18 and TRBJ1-5, with TRBD1 as a possible D gene (5 bases). This CDR3 spans 15 amino acids. The V gene lost 5 bases and the J gene lost 0 bases, with 11 bases spanning the gap. Germline lookup yields CDR1 KGHSH and CDR2 LQKENI.

CDR3 sequence: CASSQDRTVGGSPLHF. The CDR3 DNA reads TGCGCCAGCAGCCAAGATCGAACCGTGGGGGGATCACCCCTCCACTTT. The J gene is TRBJ1-6, the V gene TRBV4-3, with a possible D match to TRBD1 (5 bases). CDR1 is LGHNA and CDR2 is YSLEER in the germline V gene. The CDR3 loop spans 16 amino acids. The V end was cut by 0 bases, the J end by 10 bases, with 16 bases between.

V usage is TRBV9 and J usage is TRBJ2-1; 10 nucleotides align to TRBD1. CDR3 length: 13 amino acids. The trim removed 3 bases at V and 10 bases at J, leaving 4 bases unmatched. CDR1 SGDLS and CDR2 YYNGEE come from the germline V gene. The DNA of the CDR3 is TGTGCCAGCAGCGGAGGGACAGGGGTCGAGCAGTTCTTC. This sequence encodes CASSGGTGVEQFF.

The chain is built from TRBV7-9 and TRBJ2-1; 7 bases line up with TRBD2. The CDR3 extends over 15 amino acids. Germline CDR1 is SEHNR and CDR2 is FQNEAQ (reference sequence). Germline trimming cut 5 bases from V and 2 bases from J; bases unmatched to any gene: 6. CDR3: CASSTWGGTYNEQFF. In nucleotides, the CDR3 is TGTGCCAGCAGCACATGGGGGGGGACCTACAATGAGCAGTTCTTC.

For the CDR3, the DNA is TGTGCCAGCAGCCCAACGGGACAGGGGCAAAAGCCCCAGCATTTT. Its protein product is CASSPTGQGQKPQHF. The chain uses TRBV6-2 or TRBV6-3 and TRBJ1-5; 10 nucleotides line up with TRBD1. J gave up 8 bases and V 6 bases, and 10 bases lay outside the gene matches. CDR3 length: 15 amino acids. Germline CDR1 is MNHEY and CDR2 is SVGEGT.

This clone was recorded only once. The rearrangement uses TRBV4-2 and TRBJ1-5; D remains unclear. The germline V gene encodes CDR1 LGHNA and CDR2 YNFKEQ. Deletions cut 1 base from V and 0 bases from J, with 7 bases between. The CDR3 loop spans 15 amino acids. The CDR3 DNA reads as TGTGCCAGCAGCCAAGGGTACAGTAGCAATCAGCCCCAGCATTTT. It yields the protein CASSQGYSSNQPQHF.

Only one count was recorded for this clone. The chain employs TRBV7-6 and TRBJ2-7; D unclear. Germline CDR1 reads SGHVS; CDR2 reads FNYEAQ. The CDR3 has 16 residues. Trimming left V 0 bases short and J 1 base short, with 13 bases between. The CDR3 spells CASSLAPDGASYEQYF. Here the CDR3 DNA reads TGTGCCAGCAGCTTAGCGCCTGATGGAGCATCCTACGAGCAGTACTTC. The whole variable domain, remainder taken from reference TRBV7-6 and TRBJ2-7, is GAGVSQSPRYKVTKRGQDVALRCDPISGHVSLYWYRQALGQGPEFLTYFNYEAQQDKSGLPNDRFSAERPEGSISTLTIQRTEQRDSAMYRCASSLAPDGASYEQYFGPGTRLTVT.

This clone has just a few counts. The chain employs TRBV7-9 and TRBJ2-1; possible D gene TRBD1, 6 bases. The CDR3 loop spans 18 amino acids. V lost 3 bases, J lost 5 bases, and 23 bases lay in between. Germline V CDR1 and CDR2: SEHNR, FQNEAQ (reference sequence). Written as DNA, the CDR3 is TGTGCCAGCAGCTTTCGAGGGTGGCAGGGGAAATTTCACAATGAGCAGTTCTTC. Its protein product is CASSFRGWQGKFHNEQFF.

The gene calls are TRBV6-5 and TRBJ2-2, with D possibly being TRBD1 (5 bases). The CDR3 loop spans 15 amino acids. The V and J ends lost 2 bases and 5 bases respectively, with 12 bases between them. Per germline, CDR1 MNHEY and CDR2 SVGAGI. The CDR3, as DNA: TGTGCCAGCAGTTACGACTTAGCAGGGACCGGGGAGCTGTTTTTT. Residues: CASSYDLAGTGELFF.

The V call is TRBV9, the J call TRBJ2-6; D is possibly TRBD2 (7 bases). The CDR3 has 20 amino acids. V was trimmed by 0 bases and J by 1 base, leaving 20 bases between them. The germline V gene has CDR1 SGDLS and CDR2 YYNGEE. CDR3 nucleotides: TGTGCCAGCAGCGTAGTCGGGGAGGGGGACGGATTTTCTGGGGCCAACGTCCTGACTTTC. Translation: CASSVVGEGDGFSGANVLTF.

The chain couples TRBV7-9 to TRBJ2-7; D gene uncertain. Germline loops: CDR1 SEHNR, CDR2 FQNEAQ (reference sequence). The CDR3 has 12 amino acids. V was cut by 8 bases and J by 0 bases, with 8 bases left in between. The CDR3 coding sequence is TGTGCCAGCGGGCTGAACTCCTACGAGCAGTACTTC. It yields the protein CASGLNSYEQYF.

The chain combines TRBV12-1 with TRBJ2-7; TRBD2 is the table's D call and was not checked against the DNA. TRBV12-1 is tagged as a pseudogene. The CDR3 contains 15 residues. The CDR3 reads CASIGRTSGTYEQYF. In DNA form, the CDR3 reads TGTGCCAGCATAGGAAGAACTAGCGGAACCTACGAGCAGTACTTC.

The chain joins TRBV6-2 or TRBV6-3 to TRBJ2-1; TRBD2 matches 11 bases. V shed 6 bases and J 7 bases; nucleotides not matched to a gene: 23. This CDR3 has 20 amino acids. Germline V gene lookup returns CDR1 MNHEY and CDR2 SVGEGT. The CDR3, as DNA: TGTGCCAGCAGCTCCCTAGGCAAAATAATGTTAGCGGGAGGGGTTAATGAGCAGTTCTTC. Its protein is CASSSLGKIMLAGGVNEQFF.

The chain links TRBV2 to TRBJ2-7; D may be TRBD2 (6 bases). From germline, CDR1 is SNHLY and CDR2 FYNNEI. Trimming took off 4 bases at V and 3 bases at J, with 16 bases between the two ends. The CDR3 totals 15 residues. CDR3 in DNA: TGTGCCAGCAGTGTGACTCCGGGGGAAAACTACGAGCAGTACTTC. Its protein product is CASSVTPGENYEQYF.

The genes are TRBV28 and TRBJ2-2; weak D call: TRBD1 (6 bases). V lost 3 bases to trimming and J lost 9 bases, with 11 bases between them. The CDR3 length is 13 residues. The germline gives CDR1 MDHEN, CDR2 SYDVKM. This chain's CDR3 is CASSFPTGRELFF. Here the CDR3 DNA reads TGTGCCAGCAGTTTCCCCACAGGGCGGGAGCTGTTTTTT.